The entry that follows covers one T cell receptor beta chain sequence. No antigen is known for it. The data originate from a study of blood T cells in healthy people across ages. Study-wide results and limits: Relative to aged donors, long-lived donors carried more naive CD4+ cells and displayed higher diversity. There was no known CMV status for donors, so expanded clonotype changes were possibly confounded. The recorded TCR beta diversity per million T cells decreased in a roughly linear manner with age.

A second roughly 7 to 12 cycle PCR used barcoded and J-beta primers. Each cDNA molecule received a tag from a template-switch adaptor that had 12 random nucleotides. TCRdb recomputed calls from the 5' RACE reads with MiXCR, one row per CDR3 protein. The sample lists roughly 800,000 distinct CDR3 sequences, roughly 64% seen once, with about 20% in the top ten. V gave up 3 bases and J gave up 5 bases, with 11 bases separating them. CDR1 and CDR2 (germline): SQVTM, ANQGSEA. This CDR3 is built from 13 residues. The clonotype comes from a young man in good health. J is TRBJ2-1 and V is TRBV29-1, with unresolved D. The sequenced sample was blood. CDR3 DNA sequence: TGCAGCGTTGAGATCATTCGTGACAATGAGCAGTTCTTC. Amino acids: CSVEIIRDNEQFF.